The sequence of this T cell receptor (beta chain) was determined in a study of T cell responses to AZD1222 COVID-19 vaccine. Study outcomes and limitations: Just a handful of AZD1222 recipients were seropositive at baseline. Researchers report vaccine-associated CD4 TCRs spanning spike, with dominance at 160-218 and 743-854. Per reports, nearly half of all spike-specific TCRs target regions that are unmutated in variants. Samples come after the peak T cell response, not at day 14.

The assay was immunoSEQ multiplex PCR, and TCRdb's table has in-frame clones only and misses some. The sample contains 200,000 to 250,000 clones, approximately 94% of which appear only once. Regarding this clone: Its antigen is unidentified.

CDR3 size: 14 residues. CDR1 and CDR2 from the germline V gene are ENHRY and SYGVKD. V dropped 6 bases and J dropped 3 bases, with 12 bases sitting between them. This sequence originates from an adult who received the MenACWY meningococcal vaccine as a control. Sample: peripheral blood, taken 28 days after the second dose of the MenACWY control vaccine. The genes are TRBV10-3 and TRBJ2-1; perhaps TRBD2 as D (5 bases). The CDR3 DNA reads TGTGCCATCAGACCCTCCGAGGGCTACAATGAGCAGTTCTTC. It codes for CAIRPSEGYNEQFF.